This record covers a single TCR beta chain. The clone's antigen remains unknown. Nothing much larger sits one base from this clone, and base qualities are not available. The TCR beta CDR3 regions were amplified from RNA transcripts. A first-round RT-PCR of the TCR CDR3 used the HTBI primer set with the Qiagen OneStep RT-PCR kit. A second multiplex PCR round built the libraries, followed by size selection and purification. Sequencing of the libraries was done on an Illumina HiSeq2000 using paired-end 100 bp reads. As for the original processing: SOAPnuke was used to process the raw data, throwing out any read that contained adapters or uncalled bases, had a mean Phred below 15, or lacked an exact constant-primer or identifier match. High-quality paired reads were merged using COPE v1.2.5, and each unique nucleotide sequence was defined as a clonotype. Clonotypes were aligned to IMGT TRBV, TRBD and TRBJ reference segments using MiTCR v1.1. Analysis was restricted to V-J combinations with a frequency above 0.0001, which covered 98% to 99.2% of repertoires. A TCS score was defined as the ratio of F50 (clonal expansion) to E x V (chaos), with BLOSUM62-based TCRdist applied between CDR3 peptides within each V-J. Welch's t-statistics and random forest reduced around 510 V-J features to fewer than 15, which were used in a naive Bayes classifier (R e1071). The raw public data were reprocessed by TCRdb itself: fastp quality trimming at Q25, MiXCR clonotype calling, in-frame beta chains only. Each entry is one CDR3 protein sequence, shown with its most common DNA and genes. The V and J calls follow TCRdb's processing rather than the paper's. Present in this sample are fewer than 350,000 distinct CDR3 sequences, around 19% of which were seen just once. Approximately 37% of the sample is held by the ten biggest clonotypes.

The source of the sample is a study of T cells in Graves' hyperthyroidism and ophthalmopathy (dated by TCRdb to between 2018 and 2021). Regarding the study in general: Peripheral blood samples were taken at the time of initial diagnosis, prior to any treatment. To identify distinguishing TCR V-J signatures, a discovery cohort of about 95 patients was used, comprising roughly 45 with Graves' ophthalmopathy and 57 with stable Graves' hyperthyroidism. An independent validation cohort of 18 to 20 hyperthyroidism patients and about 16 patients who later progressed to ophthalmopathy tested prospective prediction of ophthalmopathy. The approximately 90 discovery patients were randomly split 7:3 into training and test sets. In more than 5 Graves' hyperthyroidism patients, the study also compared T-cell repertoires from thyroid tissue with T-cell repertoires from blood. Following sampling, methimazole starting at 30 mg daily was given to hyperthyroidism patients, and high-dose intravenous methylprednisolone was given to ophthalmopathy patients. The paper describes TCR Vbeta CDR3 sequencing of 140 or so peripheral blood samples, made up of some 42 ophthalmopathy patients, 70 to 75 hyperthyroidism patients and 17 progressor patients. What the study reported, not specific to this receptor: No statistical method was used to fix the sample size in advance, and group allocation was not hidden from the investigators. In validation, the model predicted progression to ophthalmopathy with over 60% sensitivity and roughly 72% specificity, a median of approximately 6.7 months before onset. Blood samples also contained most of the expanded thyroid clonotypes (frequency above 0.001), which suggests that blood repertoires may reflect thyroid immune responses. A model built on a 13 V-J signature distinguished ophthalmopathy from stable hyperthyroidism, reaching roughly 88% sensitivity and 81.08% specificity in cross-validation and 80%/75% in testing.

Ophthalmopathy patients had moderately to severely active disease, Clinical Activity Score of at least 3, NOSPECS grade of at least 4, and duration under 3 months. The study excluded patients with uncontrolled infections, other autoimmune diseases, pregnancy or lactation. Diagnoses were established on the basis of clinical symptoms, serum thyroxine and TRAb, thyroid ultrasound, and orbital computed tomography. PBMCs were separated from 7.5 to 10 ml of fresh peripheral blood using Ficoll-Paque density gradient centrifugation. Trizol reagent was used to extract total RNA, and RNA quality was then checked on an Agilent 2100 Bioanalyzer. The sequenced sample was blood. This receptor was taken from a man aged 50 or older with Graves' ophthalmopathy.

DNA sequence: TGCAGTGGGGCAACCGGGACTAGCGGGAATTGGCAGTATTTT. This encodes CSGATGTSGNWQYF. The chain employs TRBV20-1 and TRBJ2-3, with 13 bases aligning to TRBD2. CDR1 DFQATT and CDR2 SNEGSKA are derived from the germline V gene (reference sequence). At the junction V is shortened by 7 bases and J by 11 bases; bases outside the gene matches: 12. The CDR3 contains 14 residues, cysteine and phenylalanine counted. The only DNA kept is the CDR3, 42 bases in frame from the first base.